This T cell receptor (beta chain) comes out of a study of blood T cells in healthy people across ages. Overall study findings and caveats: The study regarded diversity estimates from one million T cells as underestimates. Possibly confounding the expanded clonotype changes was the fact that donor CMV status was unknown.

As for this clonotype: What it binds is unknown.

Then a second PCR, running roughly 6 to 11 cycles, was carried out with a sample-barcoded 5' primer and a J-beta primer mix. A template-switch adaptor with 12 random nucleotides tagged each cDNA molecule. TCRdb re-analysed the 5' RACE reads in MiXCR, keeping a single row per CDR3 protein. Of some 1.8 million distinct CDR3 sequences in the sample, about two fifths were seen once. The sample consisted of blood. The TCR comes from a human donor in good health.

CDR3 region: CASSVSGNYEQYF. The CDR3 DNA reads as TGTGCCAGCAGCGTATCAGGGAACTACGAGCAGTACTTC. This chain uses TRBV7-9 with TRBJ2-4; possibly TRBD1 for D (5 bases). TRBJ2-7 matches the DNA end more closely, so the J call is doubtful. The CDR3 runs 13 residues. Germline CDR1 is SEHNR and CDR2 is FQNEAQ (reference sequence).